One and the same sample provided the 15 T cell receptor beta chains below, sequenced in a study of blood T cell repertoires in COVID-19. Libraries were prepared by immunoSEQ multiplex PCR; TCRdb keeps only in-frame clonotypes and omits some of them. The sample carries tens of thousands of clones, about 85% recorded once. Input material: peripheral blood. All receptors come from a human donor in a cohort sampled during active COVID-19.

The DNA of the CDR3 is TGTGCCAGCAGTCTCCGGACATCTGGGGCCAACGTCCTGACTTTC. It yields the protein CASSLRTSGANVLTF. The chain links TRBV2 to TRBJ2-6; possible D gene TRBD1, 5 bases. The ends were cut back, 5 bases at V and 1 base at J, with 9 bases in the middle. CDR3 size: 15 residues. The germline gives CDR1 SNHLY, CDR2 FYNNEI.

J is TRBJ2-2 and V is TRBV6-5, with 11 bases fitting TRBD2. V shed 0 bases, J shed 7 bases, and the junction held 4 bases outside the gene matches. The CDR3 has 16 residues. CDR1 is MNHEY, CDR2 SVGAGI, per germline. The CDR3 protein is CASSYSLAGVIGELFF. The CDR3 DNA reads as TGTGCCAGCAGTTACTCACTAGCGGGAGTAATCGGGGAGCTGTTTTTT.

The CDR3 spells CASSRVGADTQYF. The CDR3 nucleotides are TGTGCCAGCAGCCGCGTGGGCGCAGATACGCAGTATTTT. This rearrangement joins TRBV5-4 to TRBJ2-3; D gene unclear. The V end was cut by 4 bases, the J end by 4 bases, with 10 bases between. Germline CDR1 SGHNT, CDR2 YYREEE (reference sequence). The CDR3 is 13 residues long.

Notes on this clone: Other DNA variants within this sample encode the same CDR3. This chain joins TRBV5-1 and TRBJ2-3; no firm D call. The CDR3 contains 15 residues. Germline loops: CDR1 SGHRS, CDR2 YFSETQ. Trimming pared 0 bases from V and 2 bases from J, leaving 10 bases between. The CDR3 nucleotides read TGCGCCAGCAGCTTGGATGGCGGCCACACAGATACGCAGTATTTT. It codes for CASSLDGGHTDTQYF.

The chain carries TRBV4-1 and TRBJ2-3; TRBD1 aligns across 7 bases. The CDR3 loop spans 15 amino acids. CDR1 is MGHRA and CDR2 is YSYEKL in the germline V gene. The trim removed 6 bases at V and 2 bases at J, leaving 8 bases unmatched. The CDR3 DNA sequence: TGCGCCAGCAGTTTCCGGGACAGATTCACAGATACGCAGTATTTT. It encodes CASSFRDRFTDTQYF.

The J gene is TRBJ1-4, the V gene TRBV2; no firm D call. V lost 6 bases and J lost 0, with 8 bases in between. Germline values: CDR1 SNHLY, CDR2 FYNNEI. CDR3 size: 14 residues. The chain's CDR3 is CASRGKTTNEKLFF. CDR3 nucleotide sequence: TGTGCCAGCAGGGGCAAGACAACTAATGAAAAACTGTTTTTT.

In its sample, this clone was seen once. The J gene is TRBJ1-3, the V gene TRBV2; D is ambiguous. CDR3 length equals 14 residues. The V end lost 5 bases, the J end lost 4 bases, and 12 bases lay between the germline ends. Germline V lookup: CDR1 SNHLY, CDR2 FYNNEI. In nucleotides, the CDR3 is TGTGCCAGCAGTTCGACAACTTTAGGAAACACCATATATTTT. This translates into CASSSTTLGNTIYF. The full variable domain, in which reference TRBV2 and TRBJ1-3 provide the parts outside the CDR3, is EPEVTQTPSHQVTQMGQEVILRCVPISNHLYFYWYRQILGQKVEFLVSFYNNEISEKSEIFDDQFSVERPDGSNFTLKIRSTKLEDSAMYFCASSSTTLGNTIYFGEGSWLTVV.

The chain uses TRBV7-9 and TRBJ1-4; the D gene is possibly TRBD1 (6 bases). This CDR3 is built from 15 residues. Deletions cut 5 bases from V and 8 bases from J, with 18 bases between. Germline V gives CDR1 SEHNR, CDR2 FQNEAQ (reference sequence). For the CDR3, the DNA is TGTGCCAGCAGCCCCGGGGGGCGCTACGAAGAAAAACTGTTTTTT. It is translated as CASSPGGRYEEKLFF.

This chain links TRBV9 with TRBJ2-7; TRBD2 might be the D (5 bases). CDR1 SGDLS and CDR2 YYNGEE come from the germline V gene. There are 14 residues in the CDR3. Trimming removed 4 bases at V and 6 bases at J, with 17 bases between. DNA for the CDR3: TGTGCCAGCAGCAAGGACCAGCGGTCGGCCGAGCAGTACTTC. Translated, it gives CASSKDQRSAEQYF.

The chain combines TRBV7-2 with TRBJ2-3; 9 positions match TRBD2. Trimming at V came to 6 bases and at J to 1 base, leaving 11 bases not matched to a gene. The germline gives CDR1 SGHTA, CDR2 FQGNSA. The CDR3 is made up of 17 amino acids. In DNA, the CDR3 is TGTGCCAGCAGGGGTGGGACTAGCTCGAGGGGCACAGATACGCAGTATTTT. Translating gives CASRGGTSSRGTDTQYF.

This chain joins TRBV5-4 and TRBJ2-3, with 9 bases aligning to TRBD1. The CDR3 extends over 16 amino acids. The germline gives CDR1 SGHNT, CDR2 YYREEE (reference sequence). The V segment lost 1 base and the J segment 3 bases; nucleotides outside the gene matches: 6. Here the CDR3 reads CASSLNRGLDTDTQYF. The CDR3 DNA reads as TGTGCCAGCAGCTTGAACAGGGGGCTTGATACAGATACGCAGTATTTT.

This clone was seen a handful of times. The CDR3 protein is CASSALGGLYTF. In nucleotides, the CDR3 is TGTGCCAGCAGCGCCCTGGGCGGACTCTACACCTTC. This rearrangement joins TRBV5-6 to TRBJ1-2, with no clear D. The germline V gene encodes CDR1 SGHDT and CDR2 YYEEEE. Trimming shortened V by 4 bases and J by 10 bases, and 14 bases separated the two germline ends. This CDR3 comprises 12 residues.

The rearrangement links TRBV5-1 to TRBJ2-2, with D possibly matching TRBD1 (5 bases). V dropped 4 bases and J dropped 4 bases, with 11 bases sitting between them. The germline gives CDR1 SGHRS, CDR2 YFSETQ. There are 14 residues in the CDR3. In DNA form, the CDR3 reads TGCGCCAGCAGCCCGGACACCTCCACCGGGGAGCTGTTTTTT. Its protein product is CASSPDTSTGELFF.

V gene TRBV10-3 combines with J gene TRBJ2-3; tentative D call: TRBD1 (5 bases). The CDR3 totals 13 residues. V was trimmed by 11 bases and J by 0 bases, leaving 12 bases between them. Germline assignment: CDR1 ENHRY and CDR2 SYGVKD. CDR3 DNA sequence: TGTGCCGGGCGGACAATCAGCACAGATACGCAGTATTTT. This translates into CAGRTISTDTQYF.

CDR3 sequence (DNA): TGTGCCAGCAGCTTGGACCCAAGCAATTCACCCCTCCACTTT. This gives the protein CASSLDPSNSPLHF. The rearrangement joins TRBV5-5 to TRBJ1-6, with D unresolved. CDR1 and CDR2 (germline): SGHKS, YYEKEE (reference sequence). V was shortened by 0 bases and J by 7 bases, with 8 bases between the two germline ends. The CDR3 has 14 residues.